The rows below give T cell receptor beta chains drawn from one sample of a study of low-dose radiotherapy and immunotherapy resistance in tumors. TCRdb itself ran the reads through MiXCR, one entry per CDR3 protein. The sample lists roughly 95,000 distinct CDR3 sequences, roughly 20% occurring once. Here the sequenced sample was PBMCs, taken after low-dose radiotherapy plus immunotherapy. The receptors stem from a female donor with ovarian cancer. The CDR3 runs from the conserved cysteine through the conserved F or W. The D gene is left open where the match is weak. Clone size, where shown, is once, few, many, or a class for clones that have expanded.

CDR3: CASSVGTDYYEQYF
DNA: TGCGCCAGCAGCGTGGGGACAGATTACTACGAGCAGTACTTC
size: once
V: TRBV5-1
J: TRBJ2-7
D: TRBD1

CDR3: CASRSEGLAGGKQYF
DNA: TGTGCCAGCAGATCCGAGGGACTAGCGGGGGGGAAGCAGTACTTC
size: few
V: TRBV5-4
J: TRBJ2-7
D: TRBD2

CDR3: CASSTRQTHQETQYF
DNA: TGTGCCAGCAGCACTCGACAGACGCACCAAGAGACCCAGTACTTC
size: many
V: TRBV5-6
J: TRBJ2-5
D: -

CDR3: CATSRDGGQEGTDTQYF
DNA: TGTGCCACCAGCAGAGATGGGGGGCAAGAGGGGACAGATACGCAGTATTTT
size: many
V: TRBV15
J: TRBJ2-3
D: -

CDR3: CASRIAGGYNEQFF
DNA: TGTGCCAGCAGGATAGCGGGAGGGTACAATGAGCAGTTCTTC
size: many
V: TRBV6-2/TRBV6-3
J: TRBJ2-1
D: TRBD2

CDR3: CASRRLSGGQETQYF
DNA: TGTGCCAGCAGACGGCTCTCCGGGGGTCAAGAGACCCAGTACTTC
size: many
V: TRBV27
J: TRBJ2-5
D: -

CDR3: CASSPPVKGQPQHF
DNA: TGTGCCAGTAGTCCCCCGGTTAAGGGACAGCCCCAGCATTTT
size: -
V: TRBV19
J: TRBJ1-5
D: -

CDR3: CASSFASSGGPYEQYF
DNA: TGTGCCAGCAGCTTCGCGAGTAGCGGGGGACCCTACGAGCAGTACTTC
size: few
V: TRBV7-2
J: TRBJ2-7
D: TRBD2

CDR3: CATRKADLSYEQYF
DNA: TGTGCCACCCGAAAAGCGGACCTCTCCTACGAGCAGTACTTC
size: many
V: TRBV19
J: TRBJ2-7
D: -

CDR3: CASSSLGAGTPYEQYF
DNA: TGTGCCAGCAGTTCTCTCGGGGCAGGCACCCCCTACGAGCAGTACTTC
size: many
V: TRBV28
J: TRBJ2-7
D: -

CDR3: CASSPQGPEAFF
DNA: TGTGCCAGCAGCCCCCAGGGGCCGGAGGCTTTCTTT
size: -
V: TRBV11-2
J: TRBJ1-1
D: -

CDR3: CSVEEAGPQYF
DNA: TGCAGCGTTGAAGAGGCGGGGCCCCAGTACTTC
size: many
V: TRBV29-1
J: TRBJ2-5
D: -

CDR3: CASTQSGSGAGELFF
DNA: TGTGCCAGCACCCAGAGCGGGAGTGGTGCCGGGGAGCTGTTTTTT
size: many
V: TRBV6-4
J: TRBJ2-2
D: TRBD2

CDR3: CASSPPLLKDEQFF
DNA: TGTGCCAGCAGCCCCCCTCTGCTGAAGGATGAGCAGTTCTTC
size: -
V: TRBV5-6
J: TRBJ2-1
D: -

CDR3: CASSRQAGRNEKLFF
DNA: TGTGCCAGCAGCCGTCAGGCAGGACGTAATGAAAAACTGTTTTTT
size: many
V: TRBV7-8
J: TRBJ1-4
D: -

CDR3: CASSQQGLSNQPQHF
DNA: TGTGCCAGCAGCCAACAGGGGTTAAGCAATCAGCCCCAGCATTTT
size: many
V: TRBV5-4
J: TRBJ1-5
D: TRBD1

CDR3: CASSYYGTENTEAFF
DNA: TGTGCCAGCAGTTATTACGGGACGGAGAACACTGAAGCTTTCTTT
size: many
V: TRBV6-5
J: TRBJ1-1
D: -

CDR3: CASSYLGLTQETQYF
DNA: TGTGCCAGCAGTTATCTAGGACTAACCCAAGAGACCCAGTACTTC
size: few
V: TRBV6-2/TRBV6-3
J: TRBJ2-5
D: -

CDR3: CASSIYLCSVRSRAYEQYF
DNA: -
size: -
V: TRBV4-1
J: TRBJ2-7
D: -

CDR3: CASSAGQGPNQPQHF
DNA: TGTGCCAGCAGTGCGGGACAGGGACCTAATCAGCCCCAGCATTTT
size: -
V: TRBV2
J: TRBJ1-5
D: TRBD1

CDR3: CASSLRGLTEAFF
DNA: TGTGCCAGCAGCCTTCGGGGTCTTACTGAAGCTTTCTTT
size: many
V: TRBV7-2
J: TRBJ1-1
D: -

CDR3: CASSSGGRTGELFF
DNA: TGTGCCAGCAGCTCTGGCGGGAGGACCGGGGAGCTGTTTTTT
size: many
V: TRBV3-1
J: TRBJ2-2
D: TRBD2

CDR3: CSAPRSYRGSSYNEQFF
DNA: TGCAGTGCTCCCCGCTCATATCGGGGGAGCTCCTACAATGAGCAGTTCTTC
size: -
V: TRBV20-1
J: TRBJ2-1
D: -

CDR3: CASSYWPESTDTQYF
DNA: TGTGCCAGCAGTTACTGGCCAGAGAGCACAGATACGCAGTATTTT
size: many
V: TRBV6-8
J: TRBJ2-3
D: -

CDR3: CASSLRVGAGEKLFF
DNA: TGTGCCAGCAGTCTAAGGGTGGGGGCGGGCGAAAAACTGTTTTTT
size: many
V: TRBV28
J: TRBJ1-4
D: -

CDR3: CASSALGDYGYTF
DNA: TGTGCCAGCAGCGCGTTAGGGGACTATGGCTACACCTTC
size: many
V: TRBV7-3
J: TRBJ1-2
D: -

CDR3: CASSQQGDTQYF
DNA: TGTGCCAGCAGCCAACAGGGAGATACGCAGTATTTT
size: many
V: TRBV11-2
J: TRBJ2-3
D: -

CDR3: CSVEVSPGEKLFF
DNA: TGCAGCGTTGAAGTCTCCCCGGGGGAAAAACTGTTTTTT
size: many
V: TRBV29-1
J: TRBJ1-4
D: -

CDR3: CASSLSIRTEAFF
DNA: TGTGCCAGCAGTTTATCGATAAGGACTGAAGCTTTCTTT
size: many
V: TRBV27
J: TRBJ1-1
D: -

CDR3: CATSEVTSGRTDTQYF
DNA: TGTGCCACCAGTGAAGTGACTAGCGGGAGAACGGATACGCAGTATTTT
size: many
V: TRBV24-1
J: TRBJ2-3
D: TRBD2

CDR3: CSARQNYRGGAGGAGGQPQHF
DNA: TGCAGTGCTAGACAAAACTACCGTGGGGGGGCAGGAGGCGCGGGGGGTCAGCCCCAGCATTTT
size: many
V: TRBV20-1
J: TRBJ1-5
D: -

CDR3: CASSPRRDRGPSPLHF
DNA: TGTGCCAGCTCACCACGCCGGGACAGGGGGCCTTCACCCCTCCACTTT
size: many
V: TRBV18
J: TRBJ1-6
D: TRBD1

CDR3: CAWSVGLLYEQYF
DNA: TGTGCCTGGAGTGTGGGACTACTATACGAGCAGTACTTC
size: many
V: TRBV30
J: TRBJ2-7
D: TRBD2

CDR3: CASSLAFGAGEAEAFF
DNA: TGTGCCAGCAGTTTAGCGTTTGGAGCAGGGGAGGCTGAAGCTTTCTTT
size: many
V: TRBV12-3/TRBV12-4
J: TRBJ1-1
D: -

CDR3: CSARDFLGRGLAGELFF
DNA: TGCAGTGCTAGAGATTTTCTAGGACGGGGGTTGGCCGGGGAGCTGTTTTTT
size: few
V: TRBV20-1
J: TRBJ2-2
D: -

CDR3: CSVDGLAGESTDTQYF
DNA: TGCAGCGTTGATGGACTAGCGGGAGAATCCACAGATACGCAGTATTTT
size: many
V: TRBV29-1
J: TRBJ2-3
D: TRBD2

CDR3: CASSPWTSGSRTGELFF
DNA: TGTGCCAGCAGTCCATGGACTAGCGGGAGTAGGACCGGGGAGCTGTTTTTT
size: many
V: TRBV3-1
J: TRBJ2-2
D: TRBD2

CDR3: CAIGAHRGGQPQHF
DNA: TGTGCCATCGGAGCCCACAGGGGGGGTCAGCCCCAGCATTTT
size: -
V: TRBV10-3
J: TRBJ1-5
D: TRBD1

CDR3: CASSYSGQGAPGNTIYF
DNA: TGTGCCAGCAGTTACTCGGGGCAGGGGGCCCCAGGAAACACCATATATTTT
size: many
V: TRBV6-2/TRBV6-3
J: TRBJ1-3
D: TRBD1

CDR3: CSVADTLNYGYTF
DNA: TGCAGCGTCGCTGACACATTAAACTATGGCTACACCTTC
size: many
V: TRBV29-1
J: TRBJ1-2
D: -

CDR3: CASTRTGTGYNEQFF
DNA: TGTGCCAGCACCCGAACCGGGACGGGCTACAATGAGCAGTTCTTC
size: many
V: TRBV9
J: TRBJ2-1
D: -